This TCR beta chain was documented in a study of T cell repertoires in cytomegalovirus infection. Study context: HLA-B-restricted CMV epitopes that are well studied were used alongside recently identified HLA-C-restricted ones. Indicated by public TCR beta signatures were CMV infection and matching HLA type. General study findings and limits: HLA-C-restricted CMV-specific TCR beta clonotypes prevailed in the ex vivo response. CMV carriers having the relevant HLA were flagged by cumulative public TCR beta family frequency.

V was shortened by 5 bases and J by 2 bases, with 21 bases between the two germline ends. This CDR3 is built from 17 residues. Germline assignment: CDR1 SNHLY and CDR2 FYNNEI. This clonotype turned up a few times. As yet, its antigen is unknown. Using its own MiXCR run on the reads, TCRdb lists one record per CDR3 protein. The data show 150,000 or so distinct CDR3 sequences, with about 20% seen just once and roughly 25% held by the top ten. V and J are TRBV2 and TRBJ1-1; D may be TRBD1 (5 bases). This TCR derives from a human donor in good health (CMV status not recorded). Some clones in this sample may be carry-over from other donors' samples. The source was CD8+ T cells from cultured PBMCs, collected from culture after CMV antigen stimulation. This CDR3 is CASSKSRDPILNTEAFF. DNA of the CDR3: TGTGCCAGCAGTAAAAGCAGGGACCCCATCTTAAACACTGAAGCTTTCTTT.